Sequencing of this T cell receptor (beta chain) was carried out in a study of T-cell reconstitution after alpha-beta-depleted transplantation in children. This clonotype was found many times. During its preparation, the TCRbeta library received unique molecular identifiers. TCRdb passed the PCR reads through MiXCR, listing each CDR3 protein once. The sample holds roughly 670,000 distinct CDR3 sequences; around 13% are singletons and the top ten take 0.65% to 0.9%. Deletions cut 6 bases from V and 4 bases from J, with 22 bases between. CDR1 and CDR2 (germline): DFQATT, SNEGSKA (reference sequence). The CDR3 extends over 16 amino acids.

This TCR came from a girl aged 2 to 10 with congenital amegakaryocytic thrombocytopenia, due to receive a stem cell transplant. The chain uses TRBV20-1 and TRBJ2-1; D is perhaps TRBD2 (6 bases). The source material was PBMCs, sampled before TCRalphabeta/CD19-depleted stem cell transplant. CDR3: CSADPSQEGKYNEQFF. DNA for the CDR3: TGCAGTGCCGACCCCTCGCAGGAGGGCAAATACAATGAGCAGTTCTTC.